This T cell receptor beta chain appears in the sequencing data of a study of cytomegalovirus exposure and HLA in healthy donors (dated by TCRdb to about 2017). About the study as a whole: An earlier analysis of roughly 500 of the donors reported 250 to 300 Gb of sequence data and more than 90 million unique TCR beta sequences from roughly 200 million T cells. An earlier analysis of some 500 of the donors used high-throughput TCR beta sequencing to judge whether each TCR beta V gene segment behaved as functional or pseudogenic. Along with the roughly 710-subject first cohort, a separate validation cohort of 120 different subjects was used. In a later analysis, previously published TCR beta repertoires from several hundred donors were re-analyzed and high-resolution HLA genotyping was added so that TCR occurrence patterns could be studied. Donor age, sex, ethnicity and CMV serostatus were compiled together with the repertoire data. All discovery cohort repertoires had been generated on a single sequencing platform. Across roughly 420 genotyped donors of the cohort, an average of roughly 250,000 unique TCR beta nucleotide sequences per donor were sequenced, and roughly a sixth of those sequences were non-productive. The number of typed donors differed by locus: roughly 620-630 for A, B, C, DRB1 and DQB1; 500 to 550 for DQA1; some 610 for DPA1; and approximately 450 for DPB1. An early release that covered roughly 600 HLA-typed donors contained approximately 300 gigabases of sequencing data and approximately 85 million unique TCR sequences. Several DR-DQ haplotypes were handled as single units for association and clustering because linkage in the cohort was strong. The later analysis used no new phenotypic data to find candidate immune exposures, relying instead on TCR beta sequences and their occurrence across donors. The study profiled the T cell repertoires of hundreds of subjects by immunosequencing and related them to cytomegalovirus serostatus. A later genetic analysis took genome-wide SNP genotypes for about 55% of the roughly 670 donors and used that subset as a discovery cohort. High-throughput TCR immunosequencing, statistical association of individual TCRs with disease status, and machine learning were combined to predict cytomegalovirus infection status. Among the roughly 400 genotyped donors, approximately 76% belonged to the genetic ancestry cluster associated with self-reported Caucasian donors. The aim of the study was to test whether cataloging public T cell receptors could identify signatures of past pathogen exposure. HLA typing covered class I and class II loci at four-digit resolution.

On this clone: Its target antigen remains unknown. No base-level quality is on record; no much larger clone is a single base apart.

The cohort comprised some 680 healthy bone marrow donors. Cohort members were all nominally healthy when sampled, although unrecorded immune exposures were likely present. The donor tested CMV seronegative and was one of the 352 seronegative cohort members. Every donor gave a peripheral blood sample, and the peripheral blood mononuclear cells from that sample were used for TCR beta sequencing. Genomic DNA extraction from the blood cell samples was performed with the Qiagen DNeasy Blood Extraction Kit. The library was generated by the immunoSEQ multiplex PCR assay. A mixture of 60 forward primers for TCR Vbeta segments and 13 reverse primers for TCR Jbeta segments was used in the multiplex PCR. Amplification of the CDR3 region of rearranged TCR beta genes was performed with a multiplex PCR assay on genomic DNA. On the Illumina HiSeq System, the amplified TCR beta libraries were sequenced as 87-base-pair reads. The source study handled its data this way. Across the roughly 700 repertoires, a later analysis counted tens of millions of unique TCR beta chains, around 10 million of which were shared by at least two donors. Raw reads were error-corrected and collapsed into unique sequences with a nearest-neighbor algorithm that merged closely related sequences to remove PCR and sequencing errors. V, D and J gene segments were assigned by aligning CDR3 sequences to IMGT reference sequences. For a sequence to be retained, at least a six-nucleotide match to both a V gene segment and a J gene segment was required. Rearrangements were classified as productive when the CDR3 lacked stop codons and remained in frame with V and J, and all other rearrangements were classified as non-productive. CDR3 was defined by IMGT convention, running from the second conserved V-encoded cysteine to the conserved J-encoded phenylalanine. In an earlier analysis of around 540 of the donors, sequences lacking an unambiguous match to a single V gene segment were excluded. An earlier analysis of some 500 of the donors classified V segments as functional when productive rearrangements were above 56.7% and as segregating when the standard deviation between donors was above 5%. A statistical classification framework was built to diagnose cytomegalovirus status from the catalog of TCR beta chain sequences. A later analysis assigned V and J genes by comparing TCR nucleotide sequences with IMGT/GENE-DB human TR gene sequences. A later analysis assigned CDR3 sequences and most-parsimonious VDJ recombination scenarios with the TCRdist pipeline. In a later analysis, each TCR beta chain was defined by its CDR3 amino acid sequence together with its V-gene family, and reads without a unique V-gene family were excluded. A later analysis removed over 500 highly shared, low-generation-probability nucleotide sequences to deal with suspected cross-contamination and a sequencing artifact. In a later analysis, a clonal expansion index for each public chain was calculated from normalized within-repertoire ranks of inferred template counts. In a later analysis, generation probabilities were computed using a VDJ recombination model fitted to out-of-frame rearrangements, and the results were checked against IGoR. Hypergeometric tests were used in a later analysis to score TCR-TCR, TCR-HLA and TCR-CMV co-occurrence, with a repertoire-size bias correction applied to the TCR pairs. A later analysis estimated false discovery rates by permuting HLA or CMV assignments 20 times. In a later analysis, co-occurring TCRs were grouped using DBSCAN, and TCRdist sequence similarity was added for clustering within HLA-allele-positive subsets. Repertoires with fewer than 30,000 or more than 120,000 public chains were left out of co-occurrence clustering, as were four to six repertoires with anomalous nucleotide sharing. The table was pulled from immuneACCESS by TCRdb, which kept in-frame rearrangements only. Such tables lose some clones; where checked, under half of the loss comes from unresolved V genes, and the rest has no known cause. That table gives V, J and clone size, and the DNA gave D and trimming. This sample lists roughly 160,000 clones; 71% were detected once. The ten largest clones take up about 1.4% of the sample.

From the germline V gene (reference sequence), CDR1 is MNHEY and CDR2 is SMNVEV. The cysteine opens and the phenylalanine closes a CDR3 of 17 amino acids. Kept here is only the CDR3 DNA, which spans 51 bases and is read in frame from base 1. V loses 1 base, J loses 6 bases, and the germline ends lie 19 bases apart. On the study overall, not on this receptor specifically: Correlated functional status among segregating V segments might be attributable to linkage disequilibrium, but an unknown experimental factor could not be ruled out. In a later analysis, the rate of TCR association differed among HLA loci, with DRB1 alleles having the most associated TCRs and HLA-C alleles having the fewest. Immune exposure information for the cohort was limited to CMV serostatus. Assigning TCR associations to individual alleles was difficult when HLA alleles, especially DR and DQ, strongly co-occurred. HLA typing was unavailable for some donors at each locus, so association tests used only the typed subset. A group of highly shared sequence variants was considered likely to be a technical artifact of the sequencing pipeline. In an earlier analysis of a few hundred of the donors, most TCR beta V segments were observed in productive rearrangements about 87% or about 30% of the time, broadly matching IMGT annotations. According to a later analysis, parvovirus B19, influenza, CMV and Epstein-Barr virus appeared linked to several top co-occurrence clusters. A few of the identified cytomegalovirus-associated TCR beta chains were confirmed in vitro to be specific for cytomegalovirus antigens. The study gave a list of about 170 TCR beta chains associated with cytomegalovirus. The 87-base-pair reads could not distinguish some IMGT-functional V segments, including TRBV6-2 and TRBV6-3, so those segments were excluded. In a later genetic analysis, fewer N-insertions in productive TCRs were reported among donors in an Asian-associated ancestry cluster than the approximately 710-donor mean. A later analysis found that most CMV-associated TCR beta chains appeared HLA-restricted, with HLA associations seemingly driven largely by CMV exposure. Most TCR sequences were seen in very few donors, while some public TCRs were found in many individuals. A further reported finding was that TCR beta sequences accurately predicted the HLA-A and HLA-B alleles for most subjects in the first cohort. Roughly uniform sequencing depth across donors was assumed in presence/absence analyses, although this assumption may not hold. At a false discovery rate of 0.05, a later analysis linked fewer than 20,000 TCR beta sequences to specific HLA alleles. Because counts were too low, approximately 18 rarely observed V segments, including chromosome 9 orphons, were excluded from the earlier analysis of around 590 of the donors. This cohort had only TCR beta chains sequenced, and the lack of alpha or paired-chain data limited which features could be detected. The classifier was reported to diagnose cytomegalovirus status with high specificity and sensitivity in both the original cohort and the validation cohort. In a later analysis, HLA-associated TCR beta chains showed more clonal expansion and lower generation probabilities than non-associated chains that were equally common. V-gene and J-gene trimming of TCR beta chains was associated with a missense DCLRE1C variant in a later genetic analysis, and the association was replicated in an independent cohort. According to the authors, the approach could potentially be generalized to other disease states and immunological phenotypes.

The receptor was derived from a girl between 10 and 17 years old in good health and CMV-seronegative. Sequencing was carried out using PBMCs. Here the chain combines TRBV27 and TRBJ1-5, with the D gene uncertain. The CDR3 amino acid sequence is: CASSLFLPEGIGQPQHF. The sequenced DNA is TGTGCCAGCAGTTTATTTCTTCCAGAGGGTATAGGTCAGCCCCAGCATTTT.